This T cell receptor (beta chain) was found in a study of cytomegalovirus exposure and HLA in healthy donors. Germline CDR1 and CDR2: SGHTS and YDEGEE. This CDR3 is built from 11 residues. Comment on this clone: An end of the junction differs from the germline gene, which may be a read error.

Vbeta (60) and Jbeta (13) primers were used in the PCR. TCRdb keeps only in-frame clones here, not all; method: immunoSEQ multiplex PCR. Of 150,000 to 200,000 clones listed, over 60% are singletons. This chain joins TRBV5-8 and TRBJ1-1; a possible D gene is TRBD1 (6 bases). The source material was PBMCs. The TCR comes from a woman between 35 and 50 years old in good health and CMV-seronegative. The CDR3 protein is CASSLAGRDTF. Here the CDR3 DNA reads TGTGCCAGCAGCTTGGCGGGTCGGGACACTTTT.